This T cell receptor beta chain was observed in a study of response to subunit inactivated influenza vaccine. Study results and caveats: Each seasonal flu vaccination may recruit only limited new T cells, authors suggested.

This clonotype was counted a few times. Antigen specificity is unknown. V trimming: 6 bases; J trimming: 2 bases; junction bases outside the gene matches: 18. CDR3 length: 19 residues. Germline CDR1 reads MNHEY; CDR2 reads SVGEGT. TCRdb fed the RT-PCR reads into MiXCR, producing one record per CDR3 protein. The sample has approximately 200,000 distinct CDR3 sequences; about an eighth are singletons. The rearrangement joins TRBV6-2 or TRBV6-3 to TRBJ2-2; TRBD1 aligns across 7 bases. The sequencing here drew on CD8+ T cells sorted from PBMCs, taken 4 to 6 days after vaccination. The receptor was derived from a man in his fifties who received an inactivated influenza vaccine. The CDR3 sequence: CASSHDAYSGTENTGELFF. The CDR3 DNA is TGTGCCAGCAGCCACGACGCTTATTCCGGGACAGAAAACACCGGGGAGCTGTTTTTT.